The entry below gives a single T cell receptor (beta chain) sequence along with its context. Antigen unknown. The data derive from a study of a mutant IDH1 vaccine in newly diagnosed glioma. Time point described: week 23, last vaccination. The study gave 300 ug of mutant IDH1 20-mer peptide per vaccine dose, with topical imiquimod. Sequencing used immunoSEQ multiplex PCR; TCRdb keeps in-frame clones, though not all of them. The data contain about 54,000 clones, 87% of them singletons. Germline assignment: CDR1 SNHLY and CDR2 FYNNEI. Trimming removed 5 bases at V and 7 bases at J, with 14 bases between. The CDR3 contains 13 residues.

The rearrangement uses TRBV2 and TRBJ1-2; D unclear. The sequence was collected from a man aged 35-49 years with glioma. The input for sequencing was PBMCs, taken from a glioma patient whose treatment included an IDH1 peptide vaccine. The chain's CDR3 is CASSPSTGSGYTF. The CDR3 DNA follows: TGTGCCAGCAGTCCTTCGACTGGGAGTGGCTACACCTTC.